This TCR beta chain is from a study of cytomegalovirus exposure and HLA in healthy donors. The germline V gene has CDR1 LNHDA and CDR2 SQIVND (reference sequence). CDR3 length: 15 residues. V lost 5 bases to trimming and J lost 2 bases; unmatched junction nucleotides: 6. Primers included in the PCR were 60 Vbeta and 13 Jbeta primers. Libraries were prepared by immunoSEQ multiplex PCR; TCRdb keeps only in-frame clonotypes and omits some of them. There are around 40,000 clones in the sample, with 8.9% held by the top ten. The V and J genes are TRBV19 and TRBJ1-1; TRBD1 aligns across 9 bases. Sample: PBMCs. The clonotype comes from a man between 35 and 55 years old in good health and CMV-seropositive. The CDR3 region is CASSVTGGLNTEAFF. The CDR3 bases are TGTGCCAGTAGTGTCACAGGGGGCCTAAACACTGAAGCTTTCTTT.